One and the same sample provided the 6 T cell receptor beta chains below, sequenced in a study of graft-versus-host responses after intestinal transplantation. These TCRs are of unknown antigen specificity. TCRdb keeps only in-frame clones here, not all; method: immunoSEQ multiplex PCR. The sample consists of about 88,000 clones, approximately 89% of them appearing once. The material was unstimulated CD4+ T cells sorted from spleen or lymph node cells, obtained before transplant. These receptors originate from a human donor who was the organ donor for an intestinal transplant.

The chain joins TRBV5-4 to TRBJ1-1; 9 positions match TRBD1. The V gene end was trimmed by 0 bases and the J gene end by 5 bases; junction bases not matched to a gene: 5. CDR3 length equals 15 residues. Germline CDR1 reads SGHNT; CDR2 reads YYREEE (reference sequence). The DNA for the CDR3 is TGTGCCAGCAGCTTGGGGGGACAGGGAGGGACTGAAGCTTTCTTT. It codes for CASSLGGQGGTEAFF.

This clone appeared a single time. This sequence joins TRBV19 and TRBJ2-7; TRBD1 matches at 7 bases. V trimming: 5 bases; J trimming: 3 bases; junction bases outside the gene matches: 10. In germline, CDR1 is LNHDA, CDR2 SQIVND (reference sequence). The CDR3 runs to 15 residues. The DNA of the CDR3 is TGTGCCAGTAGTGTAGGGGACAGTCGTCACTACGAGCAGTACTTC. Translated, it gives CASSVGDSRHYEQYF.

The chain is built from TRBV13 and TRBJ2-1; 13 nucleotides line up with TRBD2. The ends lost 0 bases at V and 3 bases at J; junction bases unmatched: 11. The CDR3 extends over 20 amino acids. The germline gives CDR1 PRHDT, CDR2 FYEKMQ (reference sequence). The CDR3 bases are TGTGCCAGCAGCTTAGGGCCTACGGGACTAGCGGGGCTGGGCTACAATGAGCAGTTCTTC. It specifies CASSLGPTGLAGLGYNEQFF.

The CDR3 protein is CASQPRQFLYNEQFF. CDR3 bases: TGTGCCAGTCAACCGAGACAGTTTCTTTACAATGAGCAGTTCTTC. The gene calls are TRBV6-1 and TRBJ2-1, with D possibly matching TRBD1 (5 bases). CDR1 and CDR2 (germline): MNHNS, SASEGT. Trimming stripped 9 bases from V and 4 bases from J, with 19 bases between. The CDR3 has 15 amino acids.

This clone was recorded only once. The chain uses TRBV5-4 and TRBJ1-2; the D gene is possibly TRBD1 (5 bases). V lost 0 bases, J lost 5 bases, and 23 bases lay in between. CDR3 length: 18 amino acids. Germline values: CDR1 SGHNT, CDR2 YYREEE (reference sequence). CDR3 nucleotide sequence: TGTGCCAGCAGCTTGGATAAAGGGGATAGACAGTTTTTTTATGGCTACACCTTC. Its protein is CASSLDKGDRQFFYGYTF.

The V call is TRBV27, the J call TRBJ1-2, with D perhaps matching TRBD1 (6 bases). Deletions cut 9 bases from V and 3 bases from J, with 11 bases between. CDR3 length: 12 residues. Germline lookup yields CDR1 MNHEY and CDR2 SMNVEV (reference sequence). The CDR3 region is CASRDRYYGYTF. DNA for the CDR3: TGTGCCAGTAGAGACAGGTACTATGGCTACACCTTC.